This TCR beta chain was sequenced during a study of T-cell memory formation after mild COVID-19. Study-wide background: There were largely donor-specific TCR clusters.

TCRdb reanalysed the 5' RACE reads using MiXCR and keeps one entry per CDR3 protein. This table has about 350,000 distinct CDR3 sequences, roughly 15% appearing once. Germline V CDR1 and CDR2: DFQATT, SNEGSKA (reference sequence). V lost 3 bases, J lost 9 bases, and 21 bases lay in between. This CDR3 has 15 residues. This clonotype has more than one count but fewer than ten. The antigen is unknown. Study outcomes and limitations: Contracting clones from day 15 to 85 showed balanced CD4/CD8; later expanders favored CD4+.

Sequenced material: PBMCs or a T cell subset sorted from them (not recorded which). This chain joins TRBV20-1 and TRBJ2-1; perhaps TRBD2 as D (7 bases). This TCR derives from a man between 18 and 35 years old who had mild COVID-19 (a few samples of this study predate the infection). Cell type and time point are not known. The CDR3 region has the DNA TGCAGTGCTAGGGAGGCGGGGGTAGTAGGGGGTGAGCAGTTCTTC. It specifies CSAREAGVVGGEQFF.